This T cell receptor (beta chain) was sequenced in a study of T cell responses to AZD1222 COVID-19 vaccine. Overall study context: Whether given at about 4 or about 12 weeks, second doses were pooled.

Sequencing was performed with immunoSEQ multiplex PCR; in TCRdb, only in-frame clones are kept and a portion is missing. The table records around 91,000 clones, more than 70% of them present only once. The CDR3 extends over 14 amino acids. Germline V gives CDR1 SEHNR, CDR2 FQNEAQ (reference sequence). Trimming removed 9 bases at V and 0 bases at J, with 14 bases between. Material: peripheral blood, obtained on day 0 of AZD1222 vaccination. The receptor was derived from an adult in good health. This sequence joins TRBV7-9 and TRBJ1-1; D is unresolved. In DNA, the CDR3 is TGTGCCAGTTACCGCGGTGCCTTGAACACTGAAGCTTTCTTT. It specifies CASYRGALNTEAFF.